This T cell receptor (beta chain) is from a study of OX40 agonist ivuxolimab in advanced cancers. Generated by immunoSEQ multiplex PCR, the TCRdb table keeps only in-frame clones and is missing some. The sample lists around 80,000 clones; more than 90% were seen once. In this sample, this clone turned up a few times. One end of the junction fails to match germline, which may point to a read error. The source is an adult with an advanced solid tumor such as melanoma, head and neck, liver or kidney cancer. Material: CD4+ or CD8+ T cells sorted from blood, obtained in a trial of the OX40 agonist ivuxolimab.

The CDR3 coding sequence is TGTGCCAGGAGCTCTACTTTGGAGCAGTACTTC. This encodes CARSSTLEQYF. V and J are TRBV7-8 and TRBJ2-7, with D unresolved. Germline values: CDR1 SGHVS, CDR2 FQNEAQ. This CDR3 is built from 11 residues.